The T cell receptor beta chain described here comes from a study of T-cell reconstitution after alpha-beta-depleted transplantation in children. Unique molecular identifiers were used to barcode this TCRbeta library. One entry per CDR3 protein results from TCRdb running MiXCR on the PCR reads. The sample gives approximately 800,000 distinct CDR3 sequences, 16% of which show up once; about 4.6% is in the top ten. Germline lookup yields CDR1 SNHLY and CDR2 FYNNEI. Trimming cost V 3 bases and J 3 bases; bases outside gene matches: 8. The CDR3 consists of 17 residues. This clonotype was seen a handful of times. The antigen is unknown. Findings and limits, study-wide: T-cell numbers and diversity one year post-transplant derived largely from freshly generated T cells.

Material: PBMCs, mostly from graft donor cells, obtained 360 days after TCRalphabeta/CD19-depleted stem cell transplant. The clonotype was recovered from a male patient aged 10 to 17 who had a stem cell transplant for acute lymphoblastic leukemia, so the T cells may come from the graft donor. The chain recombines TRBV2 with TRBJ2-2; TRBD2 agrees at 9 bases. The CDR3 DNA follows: TGTGCCAGCAGTGACGGTAGCGGGAGTTTCTACACCGGGGAGCTGTTTTTT. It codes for CASSDGSGSFYTGELFF.